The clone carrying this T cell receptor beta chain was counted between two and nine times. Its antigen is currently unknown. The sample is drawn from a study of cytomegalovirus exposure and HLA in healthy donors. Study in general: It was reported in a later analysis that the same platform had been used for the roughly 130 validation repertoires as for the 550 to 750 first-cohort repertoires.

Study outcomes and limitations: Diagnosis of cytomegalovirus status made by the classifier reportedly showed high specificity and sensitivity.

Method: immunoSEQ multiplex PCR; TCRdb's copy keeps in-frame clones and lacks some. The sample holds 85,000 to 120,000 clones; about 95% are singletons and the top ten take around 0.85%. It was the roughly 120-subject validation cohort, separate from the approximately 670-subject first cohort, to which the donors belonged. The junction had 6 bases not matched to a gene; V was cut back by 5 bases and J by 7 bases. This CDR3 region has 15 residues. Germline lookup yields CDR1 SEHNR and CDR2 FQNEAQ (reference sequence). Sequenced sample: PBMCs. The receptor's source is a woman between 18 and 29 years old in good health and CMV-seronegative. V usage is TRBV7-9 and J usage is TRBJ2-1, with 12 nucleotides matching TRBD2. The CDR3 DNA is TGTGCCAGCAGCCGCCTAGCGGGGGGGCGGAATGAGCAGTTCTTC. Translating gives CASSRLAGGRNEQFF.